This T cell receptor (beta chain) was obtained from a study of identical twins. TCRdb reprocessed the 5' RACE reads with MiXCR, giving one entry per CDR3 protein. The table includes 1.5 million to 2 million distinct CDR3 sequences, less than 40% detected once. The CDR3 runs 16 residues. Germline loops: CDR1 SGHRS, CDR2 YFSETQ. V lost 4 bases and J lost 1; bases outside the gene matches: 6. This clonotype has a handful of counts. The TCR was taken from a newborn girl in good health. The chain links TRBV5-1 to TRBJ2-3, with 10 nucleotides matching TRBD2. Sequenced material: cord blood. This CDR3 is CASSVLAGVRTDTQYF. The CDR3 region has the DNA TGCGCCAGCAGCGTGCTAGCGGGGGTACGCACAGATACGCAGTATTTT.